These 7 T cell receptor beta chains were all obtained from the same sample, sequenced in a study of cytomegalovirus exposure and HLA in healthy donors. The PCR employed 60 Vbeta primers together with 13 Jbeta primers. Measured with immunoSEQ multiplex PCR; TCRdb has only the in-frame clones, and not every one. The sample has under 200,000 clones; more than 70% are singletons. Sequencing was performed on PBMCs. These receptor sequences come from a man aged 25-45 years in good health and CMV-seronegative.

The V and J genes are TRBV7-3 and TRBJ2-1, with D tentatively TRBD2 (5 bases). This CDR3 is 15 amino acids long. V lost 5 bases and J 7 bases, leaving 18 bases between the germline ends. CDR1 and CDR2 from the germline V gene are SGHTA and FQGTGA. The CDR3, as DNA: TGTGCCAGCAGCCCAAGGGAAGGACTGATAAATGAGCAGTTCTTC. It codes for CASSPREGLINEQFF.

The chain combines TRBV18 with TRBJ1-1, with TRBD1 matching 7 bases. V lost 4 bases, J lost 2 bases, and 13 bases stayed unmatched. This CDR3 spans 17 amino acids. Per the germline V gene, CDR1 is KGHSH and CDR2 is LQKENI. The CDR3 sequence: CASSRRTGSFQNTEAFF. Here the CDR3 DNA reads TGTGCCAGCTCACGAAGGACAGGCTCGTTCCAAAACACTGAAGCTTTCTTT. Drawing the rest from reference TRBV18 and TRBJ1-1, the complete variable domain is NAGVMQNPRHLVRRRGQEARLRCSPMKGHSHVYWYRQLPEEGLKFMVYLQKENIIDESGMPKERFSAEFPKEGPSILRIQQVVRGDSAAYFCASSRRTGSFQNTEAFFGQGTRLTVV.

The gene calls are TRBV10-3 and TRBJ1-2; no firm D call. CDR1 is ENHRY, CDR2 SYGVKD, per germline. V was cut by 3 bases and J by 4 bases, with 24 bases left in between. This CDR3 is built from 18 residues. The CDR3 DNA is TGTGCCATCAGTGAAGTCCCGGGGATAGGGAACGCCTTCTATGGCTACACCTTC. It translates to CAISEVPGIGNAFYGYTF.

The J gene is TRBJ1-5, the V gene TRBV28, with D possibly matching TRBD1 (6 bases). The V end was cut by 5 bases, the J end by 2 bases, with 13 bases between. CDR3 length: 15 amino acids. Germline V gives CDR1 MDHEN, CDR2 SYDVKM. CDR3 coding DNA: TGTGCCAGCAGTCCACAGGGAATAGGCAATCAGCCCCAGCATTTT. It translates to CASSPQGIGNQPQHF.

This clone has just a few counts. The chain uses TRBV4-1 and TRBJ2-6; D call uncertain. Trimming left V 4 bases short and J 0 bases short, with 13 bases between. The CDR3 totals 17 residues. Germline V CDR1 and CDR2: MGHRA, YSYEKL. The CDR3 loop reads CASSRDQQTSGANVLTF. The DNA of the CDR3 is TGCGCCAGCAGCCGAGACCAACAGACCTCTGGGGCCAACGTCCTGACTTTC.

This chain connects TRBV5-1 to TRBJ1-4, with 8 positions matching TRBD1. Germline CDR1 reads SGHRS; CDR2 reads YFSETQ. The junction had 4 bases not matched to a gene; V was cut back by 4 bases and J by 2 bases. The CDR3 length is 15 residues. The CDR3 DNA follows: TGCGCCAGCAGCAAGGACAGGGTTACTAATGAAAAACTGTTTTTT. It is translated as CASSKDRVTNEKLFF.

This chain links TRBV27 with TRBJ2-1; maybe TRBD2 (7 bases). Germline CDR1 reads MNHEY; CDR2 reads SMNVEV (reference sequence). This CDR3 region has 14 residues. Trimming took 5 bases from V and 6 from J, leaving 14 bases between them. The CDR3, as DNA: TGTGCCAGCAGTCTTCTCGCGGGGGCCAATGAGCAGTTCTTC. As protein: CASSLLAGANEQFF.